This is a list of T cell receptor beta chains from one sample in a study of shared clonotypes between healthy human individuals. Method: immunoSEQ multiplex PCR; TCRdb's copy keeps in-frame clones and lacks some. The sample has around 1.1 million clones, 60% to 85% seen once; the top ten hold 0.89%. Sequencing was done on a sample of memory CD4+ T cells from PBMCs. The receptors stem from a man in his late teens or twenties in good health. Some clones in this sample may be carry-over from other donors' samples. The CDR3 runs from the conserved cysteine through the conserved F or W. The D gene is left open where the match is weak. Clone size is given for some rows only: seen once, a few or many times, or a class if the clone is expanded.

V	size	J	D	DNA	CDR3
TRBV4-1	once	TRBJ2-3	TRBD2	TGCGCCAGCAGCCAGGGGCCTAGCGGGAGCGGCTCAGATACGCAGTATTTT	CASSQGPSGSGSDTQYF
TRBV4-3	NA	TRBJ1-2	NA	TGCGCCAGCAGCCAAGTAAGGGGGGGCGCTTGGGGCTACACCTTC	CASSQVRGGAWGYTF
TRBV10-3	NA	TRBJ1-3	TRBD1	TGTGCCATCAGTCCCAGGGGGCCAGGAAACACCATATATTTT	CAISPRGPGNTIYF
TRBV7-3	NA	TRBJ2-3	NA	TGTGCCAGCAGCCTCGAAGGCACAGATACGCAGTATTTT	CASSLEGTDTQYF
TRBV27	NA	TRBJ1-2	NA	TGTGCCAGCAGTTTCAGGGGCGCCCGAGAGAACTATGGCTACACCTTC	CASSFRGARENYGYTF
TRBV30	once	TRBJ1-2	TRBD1	TGTGCCTGGCAGGGACAGCCTAGAAACTATGGCTACACCTTC	CAWQGQPRNYGYTF
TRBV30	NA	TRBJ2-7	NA	TGTGCCTGGAGTCAAGGTGGGAGTGACGGCGACGAGCAGTACTTC	CAWSQGGSDGDEQYF
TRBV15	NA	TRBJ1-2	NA	TGTGCCACCAGCAGAGAGGGGCAGGGCTATGGCTACACCTTC	CATSREGQGYGYTF
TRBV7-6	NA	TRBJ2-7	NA	TGTGCCAGCAGCCCGAGCAGGGGCGAGCAGTACTTC	CASSPSRGEQYF
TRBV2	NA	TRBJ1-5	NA	TGTGCCAGCAGTGTAAATGGTAATCAGCCCCAGCATTTT	CASSVNGNQPQHF